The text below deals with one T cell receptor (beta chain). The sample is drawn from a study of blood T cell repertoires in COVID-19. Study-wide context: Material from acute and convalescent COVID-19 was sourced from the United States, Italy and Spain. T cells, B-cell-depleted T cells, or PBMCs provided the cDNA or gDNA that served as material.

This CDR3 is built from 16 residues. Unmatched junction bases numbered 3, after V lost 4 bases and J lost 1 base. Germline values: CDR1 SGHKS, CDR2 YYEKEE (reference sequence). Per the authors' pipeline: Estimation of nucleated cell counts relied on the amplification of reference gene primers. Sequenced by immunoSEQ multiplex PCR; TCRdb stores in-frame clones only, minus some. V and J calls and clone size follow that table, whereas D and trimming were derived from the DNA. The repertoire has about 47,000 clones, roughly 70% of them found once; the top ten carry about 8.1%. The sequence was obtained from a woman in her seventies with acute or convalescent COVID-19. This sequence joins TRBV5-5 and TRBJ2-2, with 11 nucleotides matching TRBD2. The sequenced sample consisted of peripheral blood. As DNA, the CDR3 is TGTGCCAGCAGCCGCGGACTAGCGGGGAACACCGGGGAGCTGTTTTTT. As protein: CASSRGLAGNTGELFF.